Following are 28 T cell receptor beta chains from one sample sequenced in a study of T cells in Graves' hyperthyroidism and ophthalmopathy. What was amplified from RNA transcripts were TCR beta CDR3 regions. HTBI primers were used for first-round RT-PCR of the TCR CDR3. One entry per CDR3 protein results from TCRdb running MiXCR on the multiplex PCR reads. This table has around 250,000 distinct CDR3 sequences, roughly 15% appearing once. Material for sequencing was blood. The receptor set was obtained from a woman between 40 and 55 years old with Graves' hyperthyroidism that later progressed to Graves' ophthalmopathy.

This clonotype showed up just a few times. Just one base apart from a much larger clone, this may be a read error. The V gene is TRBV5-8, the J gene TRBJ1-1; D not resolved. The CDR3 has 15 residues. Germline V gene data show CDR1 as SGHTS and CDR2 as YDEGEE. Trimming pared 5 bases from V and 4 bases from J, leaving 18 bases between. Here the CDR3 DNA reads TGTGCCAGCAGGTTAGAAGGCAATTCGGGCACTGAAGCTTTCTTT. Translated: CASRLEGNSGTEAFF.

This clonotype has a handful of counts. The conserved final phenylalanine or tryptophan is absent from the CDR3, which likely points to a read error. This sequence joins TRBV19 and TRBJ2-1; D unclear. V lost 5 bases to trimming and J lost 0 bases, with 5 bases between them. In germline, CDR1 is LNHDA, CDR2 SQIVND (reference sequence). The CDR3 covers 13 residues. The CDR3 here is CASSEGSYNEQFL. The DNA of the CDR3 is TGTGCCAGTAGTGAAGGCTCCTACAATGAGCAGTTCCTC.

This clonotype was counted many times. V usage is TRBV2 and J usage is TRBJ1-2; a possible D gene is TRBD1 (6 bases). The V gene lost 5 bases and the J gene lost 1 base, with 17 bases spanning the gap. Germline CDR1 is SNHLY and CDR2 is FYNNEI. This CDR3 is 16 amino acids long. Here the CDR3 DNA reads TGTGCCAGCAGTTTTTTCGACAGGAATCTTAACTATGGCTACACCTTC. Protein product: CASSFFDRNLNYGYTF.

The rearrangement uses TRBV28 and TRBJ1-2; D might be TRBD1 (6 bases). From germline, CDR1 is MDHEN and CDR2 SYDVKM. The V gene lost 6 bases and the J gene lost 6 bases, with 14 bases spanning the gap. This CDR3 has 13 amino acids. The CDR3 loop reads CASSIGRGHGYTF. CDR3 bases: TGTGCCAGCAGCATAGGACGGGGGCATGGCTACACCTTC.

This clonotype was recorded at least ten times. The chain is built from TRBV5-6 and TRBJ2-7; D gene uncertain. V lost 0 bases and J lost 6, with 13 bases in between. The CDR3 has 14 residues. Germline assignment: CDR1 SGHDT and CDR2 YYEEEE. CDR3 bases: TGTGCCAGCAGCTTGGGGTCCGGAACTCGCGAGCAGTACTTC. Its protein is CASSLGSGTREQYF.

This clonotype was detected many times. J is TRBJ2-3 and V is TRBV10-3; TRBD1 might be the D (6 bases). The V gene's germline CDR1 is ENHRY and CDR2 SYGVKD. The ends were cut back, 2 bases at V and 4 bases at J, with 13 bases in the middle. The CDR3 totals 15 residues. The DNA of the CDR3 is TGTGCCATCAGTGAGATCAGGGGTGGTGCAGATACGCAGTATTTT. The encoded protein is CAISEIRGGADTQYF.

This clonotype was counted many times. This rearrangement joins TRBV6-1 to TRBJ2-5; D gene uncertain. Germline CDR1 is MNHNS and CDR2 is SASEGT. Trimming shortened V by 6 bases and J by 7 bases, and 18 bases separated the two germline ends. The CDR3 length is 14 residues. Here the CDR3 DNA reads TGTGCCAGCAGACTCCCCGGGCTAGAGGCGACCCAGTACTTC. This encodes CASRLPGLEATQYF.

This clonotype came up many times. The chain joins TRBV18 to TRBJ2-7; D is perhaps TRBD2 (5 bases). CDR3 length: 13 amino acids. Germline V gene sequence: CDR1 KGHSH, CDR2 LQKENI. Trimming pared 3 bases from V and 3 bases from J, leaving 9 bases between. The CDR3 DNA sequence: TGTGCCAGCTCACCGTCGGGGATCTACGAGCAGTACTTC. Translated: CASSPSGIYEQYF.

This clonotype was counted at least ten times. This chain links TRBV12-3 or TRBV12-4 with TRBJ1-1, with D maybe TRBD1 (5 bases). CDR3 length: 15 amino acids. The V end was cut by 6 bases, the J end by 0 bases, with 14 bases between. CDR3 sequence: CASRTTGGVNTEAFF. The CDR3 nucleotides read TGTGCCAGCAGAACTACAGGAGGGGTGAACACTGAAGCTTTCTTT.

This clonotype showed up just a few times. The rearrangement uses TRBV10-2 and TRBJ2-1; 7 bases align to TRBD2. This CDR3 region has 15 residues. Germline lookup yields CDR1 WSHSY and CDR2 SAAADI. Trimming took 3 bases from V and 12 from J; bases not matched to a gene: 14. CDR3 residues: CASSEVGGGAVRQFF. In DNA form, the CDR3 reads TGCGCCAGCAGTGAAGTTGGGGGAGGGGCAGTGCGGCAGTTCTTC.

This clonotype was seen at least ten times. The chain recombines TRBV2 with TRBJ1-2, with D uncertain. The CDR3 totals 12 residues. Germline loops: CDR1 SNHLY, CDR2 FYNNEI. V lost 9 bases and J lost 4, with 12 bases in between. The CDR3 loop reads CASRSASYGYTF. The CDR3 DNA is TGTGCCAGTAGAAGTGCCAGCTATGGCTACACCTTC.

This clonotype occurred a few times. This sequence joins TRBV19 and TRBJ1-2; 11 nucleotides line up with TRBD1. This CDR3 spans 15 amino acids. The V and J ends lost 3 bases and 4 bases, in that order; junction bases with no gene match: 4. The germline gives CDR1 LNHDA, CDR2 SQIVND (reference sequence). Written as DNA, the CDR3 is TGTGCCAGTAGTATTTGGACAGGGGGCACCTATGGCTACACCTTC. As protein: CASSIWTGGTYGYTF.

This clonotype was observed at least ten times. In DNA form, the CDR3 reads TGTGCCAGCGCGCTCTCCAGGAGGAACACTGAAGCTTTCTTT. Translating it yields CASALSRRNTEAFF. The chain is built from TRBV12-3 or TRBV12-4 and TRBJ1-1, with D hard to call. V lost 8 bases and J lost 1, with 14 bases in between. The CDR3 is made up of 14 amino acids.

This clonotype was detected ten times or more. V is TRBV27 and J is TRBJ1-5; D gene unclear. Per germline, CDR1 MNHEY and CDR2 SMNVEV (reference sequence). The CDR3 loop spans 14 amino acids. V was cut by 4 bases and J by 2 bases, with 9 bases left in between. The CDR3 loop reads CASSSIPGNQPQHF. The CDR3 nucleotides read TGTGCCAGCAGTTCCATACCCGGCAATCAGCCCCAGCATTTT.

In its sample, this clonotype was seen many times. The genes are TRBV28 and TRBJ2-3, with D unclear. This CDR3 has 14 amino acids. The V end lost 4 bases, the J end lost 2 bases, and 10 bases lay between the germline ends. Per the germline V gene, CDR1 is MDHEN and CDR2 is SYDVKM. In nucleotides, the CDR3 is TGTGCCAGCAGTTCCCTTTCCCCCACAGATACGCAGTATTTT. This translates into CASSSLSPTDTQYF.

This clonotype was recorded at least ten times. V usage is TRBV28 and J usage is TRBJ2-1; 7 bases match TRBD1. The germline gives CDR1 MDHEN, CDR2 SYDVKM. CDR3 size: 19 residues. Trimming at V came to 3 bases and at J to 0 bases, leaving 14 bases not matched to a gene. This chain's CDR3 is CASSLLTDRVESSYNEQFF. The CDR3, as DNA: TGTGCCAGCAGTTTGCTTACTGACAGGGTCGAAAGCTCCTACAATGAGCAGTTCTTC. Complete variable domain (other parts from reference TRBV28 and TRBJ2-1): DVKVTQSSRYLVKRTGEKVFLECVQDMDHENMFWYRQDPGLGLRLIYFSYDVKMKEKGDIPEGYSVSREKKERFSLILESASTNQTSMYLCASSLLTDRVESSYNEQFFGPGTRLTVL.

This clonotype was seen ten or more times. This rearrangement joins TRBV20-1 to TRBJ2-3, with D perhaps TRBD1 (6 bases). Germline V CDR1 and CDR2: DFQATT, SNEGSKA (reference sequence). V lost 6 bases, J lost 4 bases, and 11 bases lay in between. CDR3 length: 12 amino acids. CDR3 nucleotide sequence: TGCAGTGCAAACAGGGTCCCAGATACGCAGTATTTT. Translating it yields CSANRVPDTQYF.

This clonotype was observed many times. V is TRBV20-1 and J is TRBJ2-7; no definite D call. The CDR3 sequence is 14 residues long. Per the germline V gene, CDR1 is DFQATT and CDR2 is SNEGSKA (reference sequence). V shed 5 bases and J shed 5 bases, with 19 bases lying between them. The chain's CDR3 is CSAVDDTVPHEQYF. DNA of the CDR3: TGCAGTGCTGTAGACGATACTGTCCCCCACGAGCAGTACTTC.

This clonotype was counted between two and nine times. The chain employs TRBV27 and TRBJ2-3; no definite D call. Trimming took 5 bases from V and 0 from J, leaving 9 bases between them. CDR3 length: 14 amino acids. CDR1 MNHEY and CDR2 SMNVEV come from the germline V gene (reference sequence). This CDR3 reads CASSVTRSTDTQYF. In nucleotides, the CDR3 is TGTGCCAGCAGTGTCACACGAAGCACAGATACGCAGTATTTT.

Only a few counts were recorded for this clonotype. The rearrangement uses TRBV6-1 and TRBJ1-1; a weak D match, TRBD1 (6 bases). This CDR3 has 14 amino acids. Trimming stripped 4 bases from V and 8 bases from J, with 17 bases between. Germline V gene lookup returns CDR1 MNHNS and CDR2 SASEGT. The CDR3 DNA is TGTGCCAGCAGTGGAATCAGGGGAACAGCCGAAGCTTTCTTT. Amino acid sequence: CASSGIRGTAEAFF.

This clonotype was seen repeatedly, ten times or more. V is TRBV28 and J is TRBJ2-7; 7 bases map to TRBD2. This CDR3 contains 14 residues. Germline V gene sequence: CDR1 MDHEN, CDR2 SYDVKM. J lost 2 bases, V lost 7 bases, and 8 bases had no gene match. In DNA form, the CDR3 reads TGTGCCAGCACCAAGGGACTACAACCCTACGAGCAGTACTTC. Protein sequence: CASTKGLQPYEQYF.

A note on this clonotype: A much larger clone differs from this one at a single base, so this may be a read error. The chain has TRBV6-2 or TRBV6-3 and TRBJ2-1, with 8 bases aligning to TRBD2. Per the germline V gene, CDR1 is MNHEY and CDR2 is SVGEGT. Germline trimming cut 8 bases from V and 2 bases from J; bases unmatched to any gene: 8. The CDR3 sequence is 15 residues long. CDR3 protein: CASSWPAGAYNEQFF. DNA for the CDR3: TGTGCCAGCTCGTGGCCAGCGGGAGCCTACAATGAGCAGTTCTTC.

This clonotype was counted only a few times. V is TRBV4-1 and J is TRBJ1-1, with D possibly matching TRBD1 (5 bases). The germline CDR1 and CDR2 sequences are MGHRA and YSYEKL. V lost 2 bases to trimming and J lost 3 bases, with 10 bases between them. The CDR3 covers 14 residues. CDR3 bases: TGCGCCAGCAGCCAATCCCGACAGTACACTGAAGCTTTCTTT. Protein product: CASSQSRQYTEAFF.

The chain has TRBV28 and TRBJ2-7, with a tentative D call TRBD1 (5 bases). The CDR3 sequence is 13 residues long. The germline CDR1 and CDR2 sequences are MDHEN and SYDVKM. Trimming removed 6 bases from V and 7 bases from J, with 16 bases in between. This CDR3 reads CASRIQGYGEQYF. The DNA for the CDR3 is TGTGCCAGCAGGATCCAGGGATATGGGGAGCAGTACTTC. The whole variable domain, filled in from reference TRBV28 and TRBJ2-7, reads DVKVTQSSRYLVKRTGEKVFLECVQDMDHENMFWYRQDPGLGLRLIYFSYDVKMKEKGDIPEGYSVSREKKERFSLILESASTNQTSMYLCASRIQGYGEQYFGPGTRLTVT.

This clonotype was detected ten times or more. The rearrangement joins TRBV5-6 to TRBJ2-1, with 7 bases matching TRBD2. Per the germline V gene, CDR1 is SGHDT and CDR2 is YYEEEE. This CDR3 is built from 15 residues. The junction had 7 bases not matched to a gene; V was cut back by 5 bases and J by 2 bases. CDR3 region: CASRPLAIAYNEQFF. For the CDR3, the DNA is TGTGCCAGCAGACCACTAGCGATCGCCTACAATGAGCAGTTCTTC.

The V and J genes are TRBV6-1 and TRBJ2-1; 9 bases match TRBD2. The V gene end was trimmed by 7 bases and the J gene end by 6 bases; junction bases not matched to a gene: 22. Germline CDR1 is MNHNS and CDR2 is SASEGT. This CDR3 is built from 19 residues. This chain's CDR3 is CASTMRRNSGSKLVNEQFF. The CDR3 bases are TGTGCCAGCACCATGCGGCGCAATAGCGGGAGTAAATTAGTCAATGAGCAGTTCTTC.

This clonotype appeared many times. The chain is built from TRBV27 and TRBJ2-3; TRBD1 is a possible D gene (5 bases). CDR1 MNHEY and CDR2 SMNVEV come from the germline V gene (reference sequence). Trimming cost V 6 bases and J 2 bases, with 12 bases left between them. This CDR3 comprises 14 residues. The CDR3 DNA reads TGTGCCAGCAGCCCGACAGATATCACAGATACGCAGTATTTT. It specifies CASSPTDITDTQYF.

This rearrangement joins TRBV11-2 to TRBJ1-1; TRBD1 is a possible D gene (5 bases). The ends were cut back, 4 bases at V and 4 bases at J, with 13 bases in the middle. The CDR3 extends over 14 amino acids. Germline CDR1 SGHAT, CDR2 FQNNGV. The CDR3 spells CASSSNGGRTEAFF. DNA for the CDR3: TGTGCCAGCAGCTCAAATGGGGGTCGCACTGAAGCTTTCTTT.